The 25 T cell receptor beta chains in this list originate from one sample, sequenced in a study of CD8 T cells in ankylosing spondylitis. Each CDR3 protein gets one entry after TCRdb re-called the 5' RACE reads with MiXCR. Of around 300,000 distinct CDR3 sequences in the sample, roughly 12% were seen once. The specimen was blood, either unsorted or a sorted T cell fraction (not recorded which). The source of these receptors is a female donor with ankylosing spondylitis or in good health (not recorded which).

CDR3 in amino acids: CASSLVDRGHVAFF. In nucleotides, the CDR3 is TGTGCCAGCAGCTTGGTCGACAGAGGGCATGTAGCTTTCTTT. The V and J genes are TRBV7-2 and TRBJ1-1, with D possibly being TRBD1 (5 bases). Germline loops: CDR1 SGHTA, CDR2 FQGNSA. CDR3 length: 14 amino acids. V lost 3 bases and J lost 10, with 18 bases in between.

This clonotype appeared many times. V gene TRBV12-3 or TRBV12-4 combines with J gene TRBJ1-1; D not resolved. The CDR3 extends over 15 amino acids. The V end was cut by 6 bases, the J end by 1 base, with 15 bases between. DNA of the CDR3: TGTGCCAGCAGACCCCCCGGACGGCAGAACACTGAAGCTTTCTTT. Protein product: CASRPPGRQNTEAFF.

V and J are TRBV12-3 or TRBV12-4 and TRBJ2-7, with D perhaps TRBD2 (6 bases). Trimming cost V 7 bases and J 1 base, with 8 bases left between them. The CDR3 runs 12 residues. The CDR3 region has the DNA TGTGCCAGCACCGGGACTTCCTACGAGCAGTACTTC. Its translation: CASTGTSYEQYF.

This clonotype was seen ten or more times. The V call is TRBV7-7, the J call TRBJ1-3; 7 nucleotides match TRBD1. V trimming: 5 bases; J trimming: 0 bases; junction bases outside the gene matches: 4. The length of the CDR3 is 15 residues. Germline CDR1 SSHAT, CDR2 FNYEAQ (reference sequence). The DNA for the CDR3 is TGTGCCAGCAGCCCCGCAGGGGGCTCTGGAAACACCATATATTTT. It yields the protein CASSPAGGSGNTIYF.

Only a few counts were recorded for this clonotype. The CDR3 here is CASSSGGGRSYEQYF. The CDR3 DNA reads TGTGCCAGCAGCAGTGGGGGGGGGCGATCCTACGAGCAGTACTTC. The chain employs TRBV7-9 and TRBJ2-7; tentatively, D is TRBD2 (7 bases). This CDR3 has 15 residues. The ends were cut back, 5 bases at V and 1 base at J, with 15 bases in the middle. Germline V gives CDR1 SEHNR, CDR2 FQNEAQ (reference sequence).

This clonotype was detected ten times or more. The J gene is TRBJ2-3, the V gene TRBV7-8; 9 bases line up with TRBD2. The CDR3 extends over 16 amino acids. Trimming took 2 bases from V and 2 from J; bases not matched to a gene: 5. Germline lookup yields CDR1 SGHVS and CDR2 FQNEAQ. The CDR3 here is CASSLLAGADTDTQYF. As DNA, the CDR3 is TGTGCCAGCAGCTTATTAGCGGGGGCGGACACAGATACGCAGTATTTT.

V and J are TRBV2 and TRBJ1-2, with D tentatively TRBD1 (5 bases). The V end lost 6 bases, the J end lost 8 bases, and 19 bases lay between the germline ends. CDR3 length: 14 amino acids. Per the germline V gene, CDR1 is SNHLY and CDR2 is FYNNEI. The chain's CDR3 is CASRDRDRLSGYTF. The CDR3 DNA reads TGTGCCAGCAGGGACCGGGACCGCCTTTCCGGCTACACCTTC.

This clonotype was counted many times. The chain combines TRBV5-1 with TRBJ2-6, with D perhaps matching TRBD2 (5 bases). This CDR3 comprises 13 residues. The ends were cut back, 4 bases at V and 10 bases at J, with 12 bases in the middle. CDR1 and CDR2 (germline): SGHRS, YFSETQ. The CDR3 nucleotides are TGCGCCAGCAGCCAGGAGGTAATGAACGTCCTGACTTTC. Protein product: CASSQEVMNVLTF.

This clonotype was found many times. The chain is built from TRBV5-1 and TRBJ2-7; tentative D call: TRBD1 (6 bases). The germline CDR1 and CDR2 sequences are SGHRS and YFSETQ. The CDR3 runs to 16 residues. Trimming stripped 0 bases from V and 2 bases from J, with 15 bases between. The CDR3 nucleotides read TGCGCCAGCAGCTTGGCCGGGACACCTAATGCCTACGAGCAGTACTTC. This encodes CASSLAGTPNAYEQYF.

This clonotype was detected many times. The V and J genes are TRBV6-2 or TRBV6-3 and TRBJ2-3; D tentatively fits TRBD1 or TRBD2 (6 bases each). There are 20 residues in the CDR3. V lost 0 bases and J 0 bases, leaving 22 bases between the germline ends. CDR1 MNHEY and CDR2 SVGEGT come from the germline V gene. CDR3 protein: CASSYSSPARWGASTDTQYF. CDR3 nucleotide sequence: TGTGCCAGCAGTTACTCGAGCCCGGCGAGGTGGGGGGCAAGCACAGATACGCAGTATTTT.

In this sample, this clonotype turned up many times. The chain couples TRBV24-1 to TRBJ1-5; D ambiguous. The ends were cut back, 5 bases at V and 3 bases at J, with 10 bases in the middle. CDR1 and CDR2 (germline): KGHDR, SFDVKD. The CDR3 spans 14 residues. DNA of the CDR3: TGTGCCACCAGTGGCAGGTTCTACAATCAGCCCCAGCATTTT. Protein: CATSGRFYNQPQHF.

The chain joins TRBV19 to TRBJ1-1, with TRBD1 matching over 8 bases. V shed 5 bases, J shed 4 bases, and the junction held 3 bases outside the gene matches. The CDR3 has 13 amino acids. Germline CDR1 and CDR2: LNHDA and SQIVND (reference sequence). The CDR3 loop reads CASSQGARTEAFF. For the CDR3, the DNA is TGTGCCAGTAGTCAGGGGGCTCGCACTGAAGCTTTCTTT.

The sample holds many counts of this clonotype. The chain carries TRBV7-2 and TRBJ2-2; D is unresolved. Germline V lookup: CDR1 SGHTA, CDR2 FQGNSA. The germline V and J ends were trimmed by 2 bases and 1 base, with 5 bases remaining between them. The CDR3 length is 14 residues. CDR3 residues: CASSLMLNTGELFF. The CDR3 DNA reads as TGTGCCAGCAGCTTAATGCTGAACACCGGGGAGCTGTTTTTT.

In this sample, this clonotype turned up many times. The chain carries TRBV5-1 and TRBJ2-2, with unresolved D. Germline V gene lookup returns CDR1 SGHRS and CDR2 YFSETQ. This CDR3 spans 16 amino acids. Trimming took off 4 bases at V and 3 bases at J, with 16 bases between the two ends. In DNA form, the CDR3 reads TGCGCCAGCAGCCCCCAAGCACCGCCAGACACCGGGGAGCTGTTTTTT. It is translated as CASSPQAPPDTGELFF. The entire variable domain, with the rest obtained from reference TRBV5-1 and TRBJ2-2, is as follows: KAGVTQTPRYLIKTRGQQVTLSCSPISGHRSVSWYQQTPGQGLQFLFEYFSETQRNKGNFPGRFSGRQFSNSRSEMNVSTLELGDSALYLCASSPQAPPDTGELFFGEGSRLTVL.

The sample holds many counts of this clonotype. The rearrangement links TRBV7-2 to TRBJ2-1; a weak D match, TRBD2 (5 bases). V was shortened by 5 bases and J by 7 bases, with 15 bases between the two germline ends. This CDR3 is built from 14 residues. Germline-derived CDR1 and CDR2 are SGHTA and FQGNSA. The CDR3 loop reads CASSRADSRNEQFF. CDR3 bases: TGTGCCAGCAGCCGGGCGGACTCGCGGAATGAGCAGTTCTTC.

The chain carries TRBV2 and TRBJ1-5; 7 bases are shared with TRBD1. CDR3 length: 16 residues. Germline lookup yields CDR1 SNHLY and CDR2 FYNNEI. Unmatched junction bases numbered 8, after V lost 6 bases and J lost 0 bases. CDR3 loop: CASRGDSAISNQPQHF. The CDR3 DNA is TGTGCCAGCAGGGGGGACAGTGCCATTAGCAATCAGCCCCAGCATTTT.

This clonotype was counted many times. The genes are TRBV5-1 and TRBJ2-3; possible D gene TRBD1, 6 bases. The CDR3 consists of 12 residues. Between the trimmed V and J ends, which lost 0 bases and 10 bases, there was a span of 9 bases. Germline assignment: CDR1 SGHRS and CDR2 YFSETQ. The CDR3 sequence is CASSLEGVSQYF. CDR3 DNA sequence: TGCGCCAGCAGCTTGGAGGGGGTCTCGCAGTATTTT.

This clonotype was seen more than once but under ten times. The chain has TRBV5-5 and TRBJ2-5; TRBD1 or TRBD2 may be the D gene (5 bases each). CDR3 length: 17 residues. Germline V gene data show CDR1 as SGHKS and CDR2 as YYEKEE (reference sequence). Between the trimmed V and J ends, which lost 0 bases and 4 bases, there was a span of 19 bases. The CDR3 sequence: CASSLAAGTGGGETQYF. The CDR3 DNA reads as TGTGCCAGCAGCTTGGCCGCCGGGACCGGTGGAGGAGAGACCCAGTACTTC. Complete variable domain (other parts from reference TRBV5-5 and TRBJ2-5): DAGVTQSPTHLIKTRGQQVTLRCSPISGHKSVSWYQQVLGQGPQFIFQYYEKEERGRGNFPDRFSARQFPNYSSELNVNALLLGDSALYLCASSLAAGTGGGETQYFGPGTRLLVL.

This clonotype was seen many times. V gene TRBV28 combines with J gene TRBJ2-3; no clear D. Per the germline V gene, CDR1 is MDHEN and CDR2 is SYDVKM. Deletions cut 5 bases from V and 0 bases from J, with 9 bases between. The CDR3 is 14 amino acids. The CDR3: CASSQIRSTDTQYF. The CDR3 nucleotides are TGTGCCAGCAGTCAAATCAGGAGCACAGATACGCAGTATTTT.

This clonotype was picked up many times. The rearrangement links TRBV6-1 to TRBJ2-5, with TRBD2 matching over 12 bases. This CDR3 has 15 amino acids. Germline loops: CDR1 MNHNS, CDR2 SASEGT. V lost 5 bases to trimming and J lost 5 bases; unmatched junction nucleotides: 6. CDR3 DNA sequence: TGTGCCAGCAGTCGGACTAGCGGGATACGGGAGACCCAGTACTTC. Translation: CASSRTSGIRETQYF.

This clonotype was observed many times. This chain connects TRBV5-1 to TRBJ1-3; 7 nucleotides agree with TRBD1. Germline V lookup: CDR1 SGHRS, CDR2 YFSETQ. The CDR3 extends over 16 amino acids. J lost 0 bases, V lost 3 bases, and 6 bases had no gene match. CDR3 residues: CASSSTGAGSGNTIYF. As DNA, the CDR3 is TGCGCCAGCAGCTCAACAGGGGCAGGCTCTGGAAACACCATATATTTT.

There are a few counts of this clonotype. The chain has TRBV5-4 and TRBJ2-1, with TRBD1 matching over 7 bases. V was pared by 1 base and J by 6 bases, with 7 bases of the junction left unmatched. The CDR3 has 15 residues. Germline V gives CDR1 SGHNT, CDR2 YYREEE (reference sequence). CDR3: CASSLPDRLGNEQFF. Here the CDR3 DNA reads TGTGCCAGCAGCTTGCCGGACAGGCTGGGCAATGAGCAGTTCTTC.

The count of this clonotype is one. This may come from a read error, since a much larger clone is one base off. The chain is built from TRBV5-6 and TRBJ2-7, with D perhaps matching TRBD2 (5 bases). From germline, CDR1 is SGHDT and CDR2 YYEEEE. The CDR3 is 14 residues long. V dropped 4 bases and J dropped 3 bases, with 14 bases sitting between them. As DNA, the CDR3 is TGTGCCAGCAGCAGACCGGACTGGGACTACGAGCAGTACTTC. Its protein is CASSRPDWDYEQYF.

This clonotype was counted many times. The chain links TRBV10-3 to TRBJ2-6; TRBD1 matches 9 bases. With 0 bases clipped from V and 0 bases from J, the junction kept 9 bases outside the gene matches. The CDR3 is 20 residues long. In germline, CDR1 is ENHRY, CDR2 SYGVKD. The chain's CDR3 is CAISESGTGPSGSGANVLTF. The CDR3 bases are TGTGCCATCAGTGAGTCTGGGACAGGGCCATCGGGCTCTGGGGCCAACGTCCTGACTTTC.

The sample holds many counts of this clonotype. The V and J genes are TRBV10-3 and TRBJ2-3; perhaps D is TRBD1 or TRBD2 (5 bases each). V dropped 0 bases and J dropped 3 bases, with 13 bases sitting between them. The CDR3 contains 16 residues. Germline values: CDR1 ENHRY, CDR2 SYGVKD. The CDR3 nucleotides read TGTGCCATCAGTGAGTCAAGGGACCGGGGTACAGATACGCAGTATTTT. This gives the protein CAISESRDRGTDTQYF.